The clone carrying this T cell receptor beta chain was observed a handful of times. Its target is not known. With template switching, a universal primer site was added, and the cDNA carried unique molecular identifiers. A single record per CDR3 protein comes from TCRdb applying MiXCR to the 5' RACE reads. The sample lists about 300,000 distinct CDR3 sequences, approximately 13% seen once, with just over 7% in the top ten. This sample is part of a study of identical twins. Whole-study findings and limits: Memory repertoires lacked the insertion deficit that abundant cord blood beta clonotypes showed. Donors were not followed over many years; analysis was cross-sectional.

Germline CDR1 is SEHNR and CDR2 is FQNEAQ (reference sequence). The CDR3 is 16 amino acids. V was clipped by 5 bases and J by 4 bases; unmatched bases: 12. These data also formed part of another study, on yellow fever vaccine responses in identical twins.

V is TRBV7-9 and J is TRBJ2-3; 7 bases are a match to TRBD1. This sequence was found in a woman aged 18-35 years in good health. The specimen sequenced was CD8+ T cells sorted from blood. The CDR3 coding sequence is TGTGCCAGCAGCCCTCCGGACAGGCCGATAGCAGATACGCAGTATTTT. Translated, it gives CASSPPDRPIADTQYF.